Below, one T cell receptor beta chain is given with its context. The antigen it binds to is not known. Base quality data are lacking; no much larger clone is found one base away. To sequence the TCRbeta CDR3 region, genomic DNA was isolated from the sorted cells. TCRbeta CDR3 regions were sequenced using the immunoSEQ Assay. TCRdb stores this immuneACCESS table with in-frame sequences only. Part of the clones is absent; in the studies checked, under half of the shortfall reflects unresolved V genes, and no reason is known for the rest. Within this sample are about 15,000 clones, with 80% to 95% of them counted one time only. The ten largest clones take up around 6.8% of the sample. The data were taken from a study of OX40 agonist ivuxolimab in advanced cancers. At the level of the whole study: Ivuxolimab, which targeted the costimulatory receptor OX40 (CD134), was an agonistic, fully human IgG2 monoclonal antibody. Intravenous ivuxolimab was administered to patients every 2 weeks at six dose levels: 0.01, 0.1, 0.3, 1.5, 3 and 10 mg/kg. Among the roughly 52 dose-escalation patients, about 19 had hepatocellular carcinoma, 15 or so melanoma, 9 renal cell carcinoma and 9 head and neck cancer. In the dose-escalation cohort, 65% to 90% of patients were male, and the mean age was about 55 years, with a range of roughly 23 to 85. Prior anti-PD-1, anti-PD-L1 or anti-CTLA-4 therapy was permitted, and roughly two fifths of dose-escalation patients had received checkpoint inhibitors. Partial responses occurred in three dose-escalation patients, of whom one had hepatocellular carcinoma and two had cutaneous melanoma. The point of sequencing TCRbeta in the periphery was to test whether ivuxolimab changed TCR sequence diversity and drove clonal T-cell expansion. The paper reports the monotherapy dose-escalation portion (N = 52 patients) of the phase I ivuxolimab trial. General findings and caveats noted by the study authors: Low levels of normalized T-cell clonal expansion were also seen in some nonresponding patients. Antigen specificity was not determined for the clonally expanded peripheral T cells. In the 0.1-3.0 mg/kg groups, partial responders were among the patients with the lowest normalized peripheral clonal expansion, particularly in CD8+ T cells. At doses of 0.1 to 3.0 mg/kg, clonal expansion of both CD4+ and CD8+ blood T cells was observed from baseline to week 6. On average, CD8+ T cells showed more expanded clones than CD4+ T cells after ivuxolimab.

Patients with a history of autoimmune disease or receiving systemic immunosuppression were excluded from the trial. Peripheral blood for TCR sequencing was collected from all dose cohorts at baseline, on cycle 4 day 1, and on cycle 7 day 1. The samples were drawn from a first-in-human, open-label, multicenter phase I dose-escalation trial of ivuxolimab. Adults with locally advanced or metastatic melanoma, renal cell, hepatocellular, or head and neck squamous cell carcinoma were enrolled in the trial. Before TCR sequencing, CD4+ and CD8+ T cells were separately sorted from peripheral blood. CDR1 SGDLS and CDR2 YYNGEE were looked up in the germline V gene. The CDR3 runs 14 amino acids, cysteine and phenylalanine included. Only the CDR3 portion is preserved as DNA: 42 bases, with reading frame beginning at the first base. Clipping removes 0 bases from V and 6 bases from J, with 5 as the unmatched junction base count.

The material sequenced was CD4+ or CD8+ T cells sorted from blood, taken in a trial of the OX40 agonist ivuxolimab. The rearranged segments are TRBV9 and TRBJ2-7; 8 central nucleotides agree with TRBD2. The source of this sequence is an adult with an advanced solid tumor such as melanoma, head and neck, liver or kidney cancer. The CDR3 corresponds to CASSVELAGGEQYF. The DNA is TGTGCCAGCAGCGTAGAGTTGGCGGGAGGCGAGCAGTACTTC.